The 18 T cell receptor beta chains listed next were all sequenced from one sample in a study of patients and donors after allogeneic stem cell transplantation. Each CDR3 protein is one row after TCRdb ran MiXCR on the RT-PCR reads. The repertoire holds 920,000 or so distinct CDR3 sequences, with about a sixth as singletons. The sequencing sample was made of blood, either unsorted or a sorted T cell fraction (not recorded which). The receptors were sampled from a human donor who was either an allogeneic HSCT recipient or a stem cell or donor lymphocyte infusion donor (not recorded which). It is not recorded whose cells these are; they may come from a transplant donor.

This clonotype came up a few times. The chain is built from TRBV7-9 and TRBJ1-3; 7 bases align to TRBD1. The CDR3 sequence is 15 residues long. CDR1 is SEHNR and CDR2 is FQNEAQ in the germline V gene (reference sequence). The CDR3 region is CASSDRDVYGNTIYF. The CDR3 bases are TGTGCGAGCTCAGACAGGGATGTATATGGAAACACCATATATTTT.

V and J are TRBV5-1 and TRBJ2-3; TRBD2 might be the D (6 bases). V was shortened by 4 bases and J by 1 base, with 16 bases between the two germline ends. The V gene's germline CDR1 is SGHRS and CDR2 YFSETQ. The CDR3 spans 16 residues. For the CDR3, the DNA is TGCGCCAGCAGCGGGGGATCTAGCGAGCGCACAGATACGCAGTATTTT. This encodes CASSGGSSERTDTQYF.

The rearrangement uses TRBV20-1 and TRBJ2-7; D is possibly TRBD2 (6 bases). The germline V gene has CDR1 DFQATT and CDR2 SNEGSKA (reference sequence). Trimming shortened V by 2 bases and J by 5 bases, and 16 bases separated the two germline ends. The CDR3 is 14 amino acids. The CDR3 region has the DNA TGCAGTGCTAGACCCCCCGGGAGTCTGAACGAGCAGTACTTC. Amino acids: CSARPPGSLNEQYF.

This clonotype has just a few counts. The chain links TRBV6-2 or TRBV6-3 to TRBJ2-1; 11 positions agree with TRBD2. The germline CDR1 and CDR2 sequences are MNHEY and SVGEGT. The CDR3 has 16 amino acids. The V and J ends lost 5 bases and 8 bases, in that order; junction bases with no gene match: 11. In nucleotides, the CDR3 is TGTGCCAGCAGTACTCCCACTAGCGGGAGCAGTGATGAGCAGTTCTTC. This gives the protein CASSTPTSGSSDEQFF.

This chain links TRBV4-3 with TRBJ2-2; weak D call: TRBD1 (6 bases). The CDR3 consists of 14 residues. CDR1 LGHNA and CDR2 YSLEER come from the germline V gene. Trimming pared 0 bases from V and 7 bases from J, leaving 9 bases between. As DNA, the CDR3 is TGCGCCAGCAGCCAAGAGGGGGCTGTCGGGGAGCTGTTTTTT. This sequence encodes CASSQEGAVGELFF.

This clonotype was seen more than once but under ten times. J is TRBJ1-5 and V is TRBV7-3; 8 positions agree with TRBD1. Germline loops: CDR1 SGHTA, CDR2 FQGTGA. V shed 6 bases, J shed 6 bases, and the junction held 7 bases outside the gene matches. The CDR3 is made up of 14 amino acids. In nucleotides, the CDR3 is TGTGCCAGCAGTTTGACAGGGGACGGTCAGCCCCAGCATTTT. This translates into CASSLTGDGQPQHF.

This chain links TRBV2 with TRBJ1-5; D possibly corresponds to TRBD1 (5 bases). Germline assignment: CDR1 SNHLY and CDR2 FYNNEI. The CDR3 consists of 14 residues. The ends were cut back, 5 bases at V and 5 bases at J, with 13 bases in the middle. CDR3 bases: TGTGCCAGCAGTATTCAGGGAAGAGATCAGCCCCAGCATTTT. Protein: CASSIQGRDQPQHF.

The chain combines TRBV9 with TRBJ2-3; D could derive from TRBD1 or TRBD2 (6 bases each). The germline gives CDR1 SGDLS, CDR2 YYNGEE. The CDR3 consists of 17 residues. The V and J ends lost 0 bases and 2 bases respectively, with 16 bases between them. CDR3 protein: CASSVEGGNFYTDTQYF. For the CDR3, the DNA is TGTGCCAGCAGCGTAGAAGGGGGGAACTTTTACACAGATACGCAGTATTTT.

V gene TRBV7-2 combines with J gene TRBJ2-7, with TRBD1 matching over 7 bases. The CDR3 runs 15 residues. Germline CDR1 is SGHTA and CDR2 is FQGNSA. The J segment lost 6 bases and the V segment lost 1 base, leaving 9 bases of the junction unmatched. CDR3 amino acids: CASSLGGLNRGEQYF. Here the CDR3 DNA reads TGTGCCAGCAGCTTAGGGGGCCTCAACAGGGGCGAGCAGTACTTC.

The chain recombines TRBV20-1 with TRBJ2-7, with TRBD1 matching 11 bases. The CDR3 covers 12 residues. The germline gives CDR1 DFQATT, CDR2 SNEGSKA (reference sequence). The ends lost 5 bases at V and 6 bases at J; junction bases unmatched: 3. CDR3 coding DNA: TGCAGTGCTGGGACAGGGGGTATCGAGCAGTACTTC. Translation: CSAGTGGIEQYF.

This clonotype was seen a few times. The chain couples TRBV20-1 to TRBJ1-2; D is undetermined. The ends were cut back, 6 bases at V and 3 bases at J, with 17 bases in the middle. CDR1 DFQATT and CDR2 SNEGSKA come from the germline V gene (reference sequence). The length of the CDR3 is 14 residues. CDR3 protein: CSAIPHDGHYGYTF. The CDR3 DNA sequence: TGCAGTGCCATCCCCCACGACGGCCACTATGGCTACACCTTC.

The rearrangement links TRBV28 to TRBJ1-1; maybe TRBD1 (6 bases). Trimming took 2 bases from V and 0 from J, leaving 16 bases between them. From germline, CDR1 is MDHEN and CDR2 SYDVKM. The CDR3 contains 17 residues. The CDR3 DNA follows: TGTGCCAGCAGTTTACTATTGACGGGACAAATGAACACTGAAGCTTTCTTT. Translated, it gives CASSLLLTGQMNTEAFF. Full variable domain (missing parts from reference TRBV28 and TRBJ1-1): DVKVTQSSRYLVKRTGEKVFLECVQDMDHENMFWYRQDPGLGLRLIYFSYDVKMKEKGDIPEGYSVSREKKERFSLILESASTNQTSMYLCASSLLLTGQMNTEAFFGQGTRLTVV.

This clonotype was observed at least ten times. This sequence joins TRBV20-1 and TRBJ2-1; 7 bases agree with TRBD2. V lost 5 bases and J lost 6; bases outside the gene matches: 13. This CDR3 is built from 15 residues. In germline, CDR1 is DFQATT, CDR2 SNEGSKA (reference sequence). CDR3 in DNA: TGCAGTGCTCCCCGGCGGATAGCGGGTAGCAATGAGCAGTTCTTC. Translated: CSAPRRIAGSNEQFF.

This sequence joins TRBV9 and TRBJ2-2, with TRBD2 as a possible D gene (5 bases). CDR1 is SGDLS, CDR2 YYNGEE, per germline. V shed 4 bases and J shed 7 bases, with 14 bases lying between them. This CDR3 is 14 amino acids long. CDR3 nucleotides: TGTGCCAGCAGCCTCTTTGGGAGTAGCGGGGAGCTGTTTTTT. Translating it yields CASSLFGSSGELFF.

V is TRBV20-1 and J is TRBJ2-1; D gene unclear. The V end lost 0 bases, the J end lost 14 bases, and 14 bases lay between the germline ends. Germline V gives CDR1 DFQATT, CDR2 SNEGSKA (reference sequence). The CDR3 is 12 residues long. CDR3 nucleotide sequence: TGCAGTGCTAGAGAGGCGTCCCCCGGCGAGTTCTTC. This codes for CSAREASPGEFF.

This clonotype has a count of ten or more. The V gene is TRBV9, the J gene TRBJ2-1; 11 nucleotides agree with TRBD2. With 5 bases clipped from V and 4 bases from J, the junction kept 5 bases outside the gene matches. Germline lookup yields CDR1 SGDLS and CDR2 YYNGEE. CDR3 length: 15 residues. As DNA, the CDR3 is TGTGCCAGCAGTCCCCGACTAGCGGGGTACAATGAGCAGTTCTTC. It is translated as CASSPRLAGYNEQFF. Full variable domain (outside the CDR3, taken from reference TRBV9 and TRBJ2-1): DSGVTQTPKHLITATGQRVTLRCSPRSGDLSVYWYQQSLDQGLQFLIQYYNGEERAKGNILERFSAQQFPDLHSELNLSSLELGDSALYFCASSPRLAGYNEQFFGPGTRLTVL.

J is TRBJ1-1 and V is TRBV7-6; 8 bases match TRBD1. With 6 bases clipped from V and 3 bases from J, the junction kept 3 bases outside the gene matches. Germline values: CDR1 SGHVS, CDR2 FNYEAQ. This CDR3 region has 13 residues. CDR3 DNA: TGTGCCAGCAGGGGACAGGCGGACACTGAAGCTTTCTTT. Translation: CASRGQADTEAFF.

This clonotype was found many times. The rearrangement uses TRBV5-1 and TRBJ2-2; D call uncertain. Germline assignment: CDR1 SGHRS and CDR2 YFSETQ. Trimming cost V 4 bases and J 0 bases, with 16 bases left between them. CDR3 length: 17 residues. The chain's CDR3 is CASSPDASRPNTGELFF. DNA for the CDR3: TGCGCCAGCAGCCCAGATGCCAGCCGCCCGAACACCGGGGAGCTGTTTTTT.